This record concerns one T cell receptor beta chain sequence. The study collected 1 to 8 samples per patient, pretreatment and on-treatment. The sample comes from a study of PD-L1 blockade in urothelial cancer. In the study overall: Prior chemotherapy regimens per patient numbered 0 to 3. Peripheral blood specimens exhibited a median yield of around 140,000 T cells.

TCRdb's table, derived via immunoSEQ multiplex PCR, lists solely in-frame clones and lacks some. The sample holds tens of thousands of clones; over 75% are singletons and the top ten take approximately 3.4%. This clonotype originated in a man aged 65 to 79 with urothelial cancer. This sample comprised PBMCs, obtained around atezolizumab (anti-PD-L1) treatment.

CDR3: CASTGTGGYEQYF. Written as DNA, the CDR3 is TGTGCCAGCACCGGGACAGGGGGCTACGAGCAGTACTTC. The chain carries TRBV2 and TRBJ2-7; 11 positions agree with TRBD1. Germline V gene data show CDR1 as SNHLY and CDR2 as FYNNEI. CDR3 size: 13 residues. After removal of 7 bases from V and 3 bases from J, the junction contained 2 bases not matched to a gene.